This TCR beta chain derives from a study of CD8 T cells in ankylosing spondylitis. Points from the study as a whole: Ankylosing spondylitis blood appeared to carry a characteristic TCR beta motif of roughly eight highly homologous variants. A subset of motif variants has previously been described in the synovial fluid and blood of reactive arthritis. Matched ankylosing spondylitis synovial fluid reportedly contained a significantly enriched population of disease-linked clones. As for the disease-linked clones, they showed a CD8+ phenotype and occurred at relatively low frequencies in peripheral blood.

Quantitative barcoded 5'-RACE was used to prepare TCR beta libraries. TCRdb independently ran MiXCR on the 5' RACE reads; one entry per CDR3 protein. The sample contains a few hundred thousand distinct CDR3 sequences, more than 20% of which appear only once. Worth noting for this clonotype: Its target is not known.

J lost 7 bases, V lost 3 bases, and 5 bases had no gene match. The CDR3 runs 13 residues. CDR1 MNHNY and CDR2 SVGAGI come from the germline V gene (reference sequence). The rearrangement uses TRBV6-6 and TRBJ1-2; 7 nucleotides line up with TRBD1. Sequenced material: blood, either unsorted or a sorted T cell fraction (not recorded which). The sequence was obtained from a male donor with ankylosing spondylitis. DNA for the CDR3: TGTGCCAGCAGTTATGAACAGGGGACTGGCTACACCTTC. Translating gives CASSYEQGTGYTF.